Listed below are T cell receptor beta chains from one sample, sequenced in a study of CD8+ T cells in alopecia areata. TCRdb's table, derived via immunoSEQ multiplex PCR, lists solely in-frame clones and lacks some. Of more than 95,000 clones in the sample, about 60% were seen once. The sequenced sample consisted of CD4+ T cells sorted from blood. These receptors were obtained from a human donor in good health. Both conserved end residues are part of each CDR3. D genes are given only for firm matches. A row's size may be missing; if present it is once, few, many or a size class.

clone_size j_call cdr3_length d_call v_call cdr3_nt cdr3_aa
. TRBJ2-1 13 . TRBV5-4 TGTGCCAGCAGCGGCGGGGTAAACAATGAGCAGTTCTTC CASSGGVNNEQFF
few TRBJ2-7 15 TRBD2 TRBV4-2 TGTGCCAGCAGCTTGGCTGTAGCGGGGAACTACGAGCAGTACTTC CASSLAVAGNYEQYF
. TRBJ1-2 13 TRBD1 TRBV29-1 TGCAGCGTTGGGGAGGGGGCCCCCTATGGCTACACCTTC CSVGEGAPYGYTF
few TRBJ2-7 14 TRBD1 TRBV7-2 TGTGCCAGCAGCTTGACAGGGGCGTTCTACGAGCAGTACTTC CASSLTGAFYEQYF
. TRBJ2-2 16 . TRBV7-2 TGTGCCAGCAGCCCGGCGTGGGGTGGGGGTACCGGGGAGCTGTTTTTT CASSPAWGGGTGELFF
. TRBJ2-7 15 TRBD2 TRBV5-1 TGCGCCAGCAGCCGACTAGCGGGGGGTAATTACGAGCAGTACTTC CASSRLAGGNYEQYF
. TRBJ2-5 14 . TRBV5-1 TGCGCCAGCAGCTCAGGGGACACACAAGAGACCCAGTACTTC CASSSGDTQETQYF
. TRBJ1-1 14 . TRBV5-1 TGCGCCAGCAGCTTGCGGAGTGGTAACACTGAAGCTTTCTTT CASSLRSGNTEAFF
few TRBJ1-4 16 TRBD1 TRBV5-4 TGTGCCAGCAGCGCGGGAGACAGGGGGCGGAATGAAAAACTGTTTTTT CASSAGDRGRNEKLFF
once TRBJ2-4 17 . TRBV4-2 TGTGCCAGCAGCCAAGATAGGGTCGGGGGCGGTCAGAACATTCAGTACTTC CASSQDRVGGGQNIQYF
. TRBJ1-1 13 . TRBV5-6 TGTGCCAGCAGTCGACGGCTGAACACTGAAGCTTTCTTT CASSRRLNTEAFF
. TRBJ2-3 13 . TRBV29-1 TGCAGCGTTGAGTACGGGGGCACAGATACGCAGTATTTT CSVEYGGTDTQYF
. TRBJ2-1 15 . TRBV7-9 TGTGCCAGCAGCCCGACTCTCCGGTTAGGCAATGAGCAGTTCTTC CASSPTLRLGNEQFF
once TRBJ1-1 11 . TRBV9 TGTGCCAGCAGCCCCCAGGCTGAAGCTTTCTTT CASSPQAEAFF
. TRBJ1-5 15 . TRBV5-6 TGTGCCAGCAGCCTGAGAGCATATAGCAATCAGCCCCAGCATTTT CASSLRAYSNQPQHF
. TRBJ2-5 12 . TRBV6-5 TGTGCCAGCAGGGCACTTCAAGAGACCCAGTACTTC CASRALQETQYF
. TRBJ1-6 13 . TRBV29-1 TGCAGCGTTGCCGGGACGGAAAATTCACCCCTCCACTTT CSVAGTENSPLHF
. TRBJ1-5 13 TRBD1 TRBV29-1 TGCAGCGTCACGACAGGGGGAGGTCAGCCCCAGCATTTT CSVTTGGGQPQHF
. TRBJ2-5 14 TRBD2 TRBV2 TGTGCCAGCAGTTTGGGACTAGCAGAGGAGACCCAGTACTTC CASSLGLAEETQYF
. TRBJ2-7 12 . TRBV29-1 TGCAGCGTTGTGTCCGGCTCCTACGAGCAGTACTTC CSVVSGSYEQYF
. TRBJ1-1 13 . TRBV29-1 TGCAGCGTTGAAGTGGGGATGAACACTGAAGCTTTCTTT CSVEVGMNTEAFF
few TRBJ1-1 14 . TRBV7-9 TGTGCCAGCAGCTTAGGACAGCTGAACACTGAAGCTTTCTTT CASSLGQLNTEAFF
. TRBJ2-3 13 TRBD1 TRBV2 TGTGCCAGCAATGGACAGGGACCAGATACGCAGTATTTT CASNGQGPDTQYF
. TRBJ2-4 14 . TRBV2 TGTGCCAGCAAGGAGCGGGTAGCCAAAAACATTCAGTACTTC CASKERVAKNIQYF
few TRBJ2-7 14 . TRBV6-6 TGTGCCAGCAGTTACCCGGGTCAGGGTGGCGAGCAGTACTTC CASSYPGQGGEQYF
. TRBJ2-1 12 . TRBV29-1 TGCAGCGGCAGGGTGTCCTACAATGAGCAGTTCTTC CSGRVSYNEQFF
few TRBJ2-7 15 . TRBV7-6 TGTGCCAGCAGCCCCCCAGCGGCCCCTCCCTACGAGCAGTACTTC CASSPPAAPPYEQYF
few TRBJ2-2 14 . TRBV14 TGTGCCAGCCGGGGGAGCCGCTCCACCGGGGAGCTGTTTTTT CASRGSRSTGELFF
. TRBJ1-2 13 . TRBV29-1 TGCAGCGTTGCTTCGGGTGTTAACTATGGCTACACCTTC CSVASGVNYGYTF
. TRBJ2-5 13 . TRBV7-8 TGTGCCAGCAGCCCAGCTATCGGAGAGACCCAGTACTTC CASSPAIGETQYF
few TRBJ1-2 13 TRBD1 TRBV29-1 TGCAGCGCCACTAGGACAGGGGATTATGGCTACACCTTC CSATRTGDYGYTF
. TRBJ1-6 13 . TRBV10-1 TGCGCCAGCAGTGAGGGCAAGAAATCACCCCTCCACTTT CASSEGKKSPLHF
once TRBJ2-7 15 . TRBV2 TGTGCCAGCAGTACGAGGGCGGGAAGGGGTTACGAGCAGTACTTC CASSTRAGRGYEQYF
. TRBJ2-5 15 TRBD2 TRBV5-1 TGCGCCAGCAGCTTGGGGGTAGCGGGGCAAGAGACCCAGTACTTC CASSLGVAGQETQYF
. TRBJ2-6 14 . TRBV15 TGTGCCACCAGCAGCTACTCTGGGGCCAACGTCCTGACTTTC CATSSYSGANVLTF
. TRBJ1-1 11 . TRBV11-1 TGTGCCAGCAGTCGGGACCCGCCCGCTTTCTTT CASSRDPPAFF
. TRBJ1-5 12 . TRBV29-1 TGCAGCGTAGGCTATAGCAATCAGCCCCAGCATTTT CSVGYSNQPQHF
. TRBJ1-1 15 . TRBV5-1 TGCGCCAGCAGCTTGGGAGTGGGTGTGAACACTGAAGCTTTCTTT CASSLGVGVNTEAFF
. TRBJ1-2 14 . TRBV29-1 TGCAGCGTTGTAATTTCAGGGCCAGGTTATGGCTACACCTTC CSVVISGPGYGYTF
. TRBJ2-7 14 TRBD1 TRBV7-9 TGTGCCAGCAGTCCCCGGGACAGGGCCTACGAGCAGTACTTC CASSPRDRAYEQYF
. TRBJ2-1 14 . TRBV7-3 TGTGCCAGCAGCCCCCGGCCGGGGGACAATGAGCAGTTCTTC CASSPRPGDNEQFF
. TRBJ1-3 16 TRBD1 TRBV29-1 TGCAGCGTGGGGGGGTGGACAGGGAGCTCTGGAAACACCATATATTTT CSVGGWTGSSGNTIYF
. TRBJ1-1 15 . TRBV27 TGTGCCAGCAGTTTAGGGTTTCAGGGGAACACTGAAGCTTTCTTT CASSLGFQGNTEAFF
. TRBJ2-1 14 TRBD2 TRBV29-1 TGCAGCGTTAGCAGCGGGGGGGCCTACAATGAGCAGTTCTTC CSVSSGGAYNEQFF
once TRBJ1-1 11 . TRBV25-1 TGTGCCAGCGAGGACATCACTGAAGCTTTCTTT CASEDITEAFF
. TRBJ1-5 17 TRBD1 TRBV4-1 TGCGCCAGCAGCCAGGTGGCACAGGGGGCAGGCAATCAGCCCCAGCATTTT CASSQVAQGAGNQPQHF
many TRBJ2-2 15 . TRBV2 TGTGCCAGCAGTGAAATGACGGCCGGAACCGGGGAGCTGTTTTTT CASSEMTAGTGELFF
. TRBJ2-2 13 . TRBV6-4 TGTGCCAGCAGTGACAGAACCACCGGGGAGCTGTTTTTT CASSDRTTGELFF
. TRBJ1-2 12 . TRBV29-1 TGCAGCGTTGAGAGGGAGTTCTATGGCTACACCTTC CSVEREFYGYTF
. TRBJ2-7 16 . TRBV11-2 TGTGCCAGCAGCCCAAGGGGGACTCAGGGGTCCTACGAGCAGTACTTC CASSPRGTQGSYEQYF
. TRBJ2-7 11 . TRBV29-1 TGCAGCGTTGCCGTGGGATACGAGCAGTACTTC CSVAVGYEQYF
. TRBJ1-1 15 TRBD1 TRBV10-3 TGTGCCATCAGGGGACAGGGGCACTTTCCCACTGAAGCTTTCTTT CAIRGQGHFPTEAFF
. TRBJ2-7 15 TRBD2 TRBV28 TGTGCCAGCTTCCAGGGGACTAGCGGATCTTACGAGCAGTACTTC CASFQGTSGSYEQYF